The sequence of this T cell receptor beta chain was determined in a study of blood T cell repertoires in COVID-19. Study overall: In each case, the material was cDNA or gDNA derived from T cells, B-cell-depleted T cells, or PBMCs.

With 0 bases removed from V and 0 bases from J, the gap between germline ends came to 12 bases. The germline gives CDR1 LGHNA, CDR2 YSLEER. This CDR3 region has 17 residues. How the authors handled the data: It was from reference gene primer amplification that nucleated cell counts were estimated. Assay: immunoSEQ multiplex PCR; the TCRdb copy retains only in-frame clones and omits some. V and J calls plus clone size are reproduced from that table; the DNA served to infer D and trimming. The table records approximately 290,000 clones, 89% of them present only once. The rearrangement uses TRBV4-3 and TRBJ2-1, with D possibly matching TRBD2 (5 bases). This TCR was sampled from a woman in her fifties or sixties with acute or convalescent COVID-19. Specimen: peripheral blood. CDR3 bases: TGCGCCAGCAGCCAAGATCGGCCAGCGGCCTCCTACAATGAGCAGTTCTTC. This codes for CASSQDRPAASYNEQFF.